The present T cell receptor (beta chain) was sequenced within a study of T cells in localized non-small cell lung cancer. Study-wide results and caveats: A median approximately 57 of the top 100 tumor clones appeared in adjacent lung. Greater blood T cell density accompanied longer overall survival. Sequencing, confined to only one tumor region, leaves heterogeneity possible. Among the tissues sampled, uninvolved adjacent lung had the highest T cell clonality, above tumor.

As regards this clone: Its antigen is still unknown.

Clones were read by immunoSEQ multiplex PCR, and TCRdb kept only the in-frame ones, dropping some. The sample carries tens of thousands of clones, approximately 90% recorded once. Trimming stripped 4 bases from V and 1 base from J, with 11 bases between. Germline CDR1 SGHRS, CDR2 YFSETQ. This CDR3 is 14 amino acids long. This receptor was obtained from a female donor of 60 years or more with stage III squamous cell lung carcinoma. The sequences come from peripheral blood, collected before any cancer treatment. The V and J genes are TRBV5-1 and TRBJ2-5, with D possibly TRBD2 on 5 matching bases. The CDR3 region is CASSEGASQETQYF. As DNA, the CDR3 is TGCGCCAGCAGCGAGGGAGCGAGCCAAGAGACCCAGTACTTC.